This T cell receptor beta chain was retrieved from a study of blood T cells in healthy people across ages. Turning to the study itself: T cells yielded about one barcoded beta molecule per two cells through template switching.

Primed by a sample-barcoded 5' primer and a J-beta primer mix, a second PCR proceeded for about 7 to 11 cycles. TCRdb re-analysed the 5' RACE reads in MiXCR, keeping a single row per CDR3 protein. Here the sample spans 700,000 to 950,000 distinct CDR3 sequences, nearly 60% being singletons. Study-wide points: Naive T cell percentage showed a strong correlation with TCR beta diversity. Considered underestimates were the diversity estimates obtained from one million T cells.

On this clonotype: Its antigen is not identified.

The V end was cut by 4 bases, the J end by 4 bases, with 16 bases between. The germline V gene encodes CDR1 SQVTM and CDR2 ANQGSEA. The CDR3 extends over 15 amino acids. Total RNA, at least 5.5 micrograms per sample, was extracted from PBMCs. The chain is built from TRBV29-1 and TRBJ2-2, with TRBD2 as a possible D gene (6 bases). Input material: blood. The TCR sequence derives from a man aged 30 to 45 in good health. The CDR3 DNA is TGCAGCGTTGGACCGTACGGGGGAAGCACCGGGGAGCTGTTTTTT. Translating gives CSVGPYGGSTGELFF.